This passage covers 8 T cell receptor beta chains from one sample sequenced in a study of blood T cell repertoires in COVID-19. Clones were read by immunoSEQ multiplex PCR, and TCRdb kept only the in-frame ones, dropping some. The sample carries under 85,000 clones, approximately 88% recorded once. Sample: peripheral blood. The receptors derive from a man aged 65 to 85 with acute or convalescent COVID-19.

The chain is built from TRBV5-4 and TRBJ2-2; 13 bases agree with TRBD2. V dropped 4 bases and J dropped 4; count of bases not matched to a gene: 7. CDR1 is SGHNT, CDR2 YYREEE, per germline (reference sequence). CDR3 length: 17 amino acids. The CDR3 reads CASSPLAGGPGTGELFF. The CDR3 DNA is TGTGCCAGCAGCCCACTAGCGGGGGGGCCGGGCACCGGGGAGCTGTTTTTT.

The genes are TRBV4-3 and TRBJ1-4, with 9 bases identical to TRBD1. The V gene end was trimmed by 3 bases and the J gene end by 8 bases; junction bases not matched to a gene: 7. CDR3 length equals 15 residues. The V gene's germline CDR1 is LGHNA and CDR2 YSLEER. The CDR3 protein is CASSQGDRVFEKLFF. The CDR3 DNA follows: TGCGCCAGCAGCCAGGGGGACAGGGTCTTCGAAAAACTGTTTTTT.

The chain has TRBV2 and TRBJ2-2; D is unclear. V lost 4 bases, J lost 2 bases, and 11 bases lay in between. In germline, CDR1 is SNHLY, CDR2 FYNNEI. The CDR3 contains 15 residues. The CDR3 reads CASSVEYPNTGELFF. Here the CDR3 DNA reads TGTGCCAGCAGTGTCGAGTATCCTAACACCGGGGAGCTGTTTTTT.

The gene calls are TRBV28 and TRBJ2-7; perhaps TRBD1 as D (6 bases). V lost 3 bases and J 2 bases, leaving 11 bases between the germline ends. The CDR3 runs to 14 residues. CDR1 MDHEN and CDR2 SYDVKM come from the germline V gene. The CDR3 DNA reads TGTGCCAGCAGTTTTGGAACAGGGACCTACGAGCAGTACTTC. Its protein product is CASSFGTGTYEQYF.

The J gene is TRBJ1-2, the V gene TRBV12-3 or TRBV12-4; no reliable D call. This CDR3 is built from 13 residues. V lost 1 base, J lost 4 bases, and 7 bases lay in between. CDR3 sequence reads: CASSLGQIYGYTF. CDR3 in DNA: TGTGCCAGCAGTTTAGGGCAGATCTATGGCTACACCTTC.

J is TRBJ2-5 and V is TRBV6-5; 9 bases map to TRBD2. CDR1 and CDR2 (germline): MNHEY, SVGAGI. This CDR3 has 16 residues. V lost 0 bases to trimming and J lost 2 bases; unmatched junction nucleotides: 4. The CDR3: CASSYSNAGGQETQYF. The DNA of the CDR3 is TGTGCCAGCAGTTACTCGAATGCGGGGGGGCAAGAGACCCAGTACTTC.

V is TRBV5-1 and J is TRBJ2-7; 12 bases line up with TRBD1. With V trimmed by 5 bases and J by 4 bases, 4 bases remained unmatched. The germline V gene encodes CDR1 SGHRS and CDR2 YFSETQ. The CDR3 extends over 14 amino acids. In nucleotides, the CDR3 is TGCGCCAGCAGGGGGACAGGGGGCACGTACGAGCAGTACTTC. It specifies CASRGTGGTYEQYF.

The chain recombines TRBV14 with TRBJ1-1, with a tentative D call TRBD1 (5 bases). Germline values: CDR1 SGHDN, CDR2 FVKESK. Trimming took 3 bases from V and 4 from J, leaving 15 bases between them. This CDR3 has 15 residues. In nucleotides, the CDR3 is TGTGCCAGCAGCCACGACGGTTGGGGCTTCACTGAAGCTTTCTTT. This codes for CASSHDGWGFTEAFF.